This T cell receptor (beta chain) originates from a study of T cell responses to AZD1222 COVID-19 vaccine. On the study more broadly: It was second doses at about 4 or about 12 weeks that were pooled. Study results and caveats: Donors skewed white British and female; clonal diversity was possibly underestimated. Baseline antibody screening turned up just a handful of seropositive AZD1222 recipients. Nearly half of spike-specific TCRs reportedly go after variant regions that carry no mutations.

Concerning this clone: Its cognate antigen is unknown.

Sequencing used immunoSEQ multiplex PCR; TCRdb keeps in-frame clones, though not all of them. The sample includes tens of thousands of clones, about 85% of them seen just once. This TCR was sampled from an adult in good health. The source material was peripheral blood, sampled on day 0 of AZD1222 vaccination.

The CDR3 DNA sequence: TGTGCCAGCAGTTTATTCCCTCCCCGGTCTGATGGCTACACCTTC. Protein: CASSLFPPRSDGYTF. The V gene is TRBV28, the J gene TRBJ1-2, with unresolved D. With 1 base removed from V and 6 bases from J, the gap between germline ends came to 15 bases. This CDR3 comprises 15 residues. In germline, CDR1 is MDHEN, CDR2 SYDVKM.